These 2 T cell receptor beta chains originate from one sample sequenced in a study of blood T cell repertoires in COVID-19. Method: immunoSEQ multiplex PCR; TCRdb's copy keeps in-frame clones and lacks some. Found here are approximately 490,000 clones, about 85% of them singletons; the top ten hold around 0.7%. Sequencing input: PBMCs or T cells enriched from blood (not recorded which). Receptors originate from a woman between 18 and 29 years old who had recovered from COVID-19.

V is TRBV5-4 and J is TRBJ1-2; TRBD1 matches 8 bases. V was pared by 2 bases and J by 2 bases, with 5 bases of the junction left unmatched. This CDR3 region has 15 residues. Germline V gives CDR1 SGHNT, CDR2 YYREEE (reference sequence). For the CDR3, the DNA is TGTGCCAGCAGCTTAAGGCGACAGGGGAACTATGGCTACACCTTC. Residues: CASSLRRQGNYGYTF. Variable domain in full (rest from reference TRBV5-4 and TRBJ1-2): ETGVTQSPTHLIKTRGQQVTLRCSSQSGHNTVSWYQQALGQGPQFIFQYYREEENGRGNFPPRFSGLQFPNYSSELNVNALELDDSALYLCASSLRRQGNYGYTFGSGTRLTVV.

This clone was detected ten times or more. The V gene is TRBV6-4, the J gene TRBJ2-5; 13 positions match TRBD2. V was pared by 6 bases and J by 2 bases, with 3 bases of the junction left unmatched. Germline V gives CDR1 MRHNA, CDR2 SNTAGT. CDR3 length: 15 amino acids. The chain's CDR3 is CASSRTSGGQETQYF. The CDR3 nucleotides are TGTGCCAGCAGCCGGACTAGCGGGGGTCAAGAGACCCAGTACTTC.